The 32 T cell receptor beta chains below all came from one sample that was sequenced in a study of blood T cells in healthy people across ages. Through a sample-barcoded 5' primer and a J-beta primer mix, a second PCR was run for roughly 6 to 12 cycles. TCRdb re-called the 5' RACE reads through MiXCR, storing one row per CDR3 protein. This repertoire shows hundreds of thousands of distinct CDR3 sequences, approximately 40% found once; its top ten account for about 32%. Sample: blood. These receptors all come from a man of 80 years or more in good health.

The chain joins TRBV12-3 or TRBV12-4 to TRBJ2-5; 7 bases agree with TRBD1. The CDR3 is 15 amino acids. The J segment lost 4 bases and the V segment lost 4 bases, leaving 9 bases of the junction unmatched. CDR3 sequence: CASSSHGGDRETQYF. CDR3 nucleotide sequence: TGTGCCAGCAGTTCCCACGGTGGGGACAGAGAGACCCAGTACTTC.

This clonotype was counted ten times or more. The chain carries TRBV5-1 and TRBJ2-3; tentatively, D is TRBD2 (7 bases). This CDR3 spans 15 amino acids. Per the germline V gene, CDR1 is SGHRS and CDR2 is YFSETQ. The V gene lost 3 bases and the J gene lost 2 bases, with 13 bases spanning the gap. The CDR3 region has the DNA TGCGCCAGCAGCTCCTTGGGGGGGGCCACAGATACGCAGTATTTT. Its translation: CASSSLGGATDTQYF.

This clonotype was counted between two and nine times. The rearrangement links TRBV20-1 to TRBJ1-5, with D possibly TRBD1 on 5 matching bases. V was pared by 0 bases and J by 7 bases, with 16 bases between. Looked up from germline, CDR1 is DFQATT and CDR2 is SNEGSKA (reference sequence). The CDR3 is 15 amino acids. The CDR3 loop is CSARDLGGSGQPQHF. The CDR3 nucleotides are TGCAGTGCTAGAGATCTGGGGGGGAGCGGACAGCCCCAGCATTTT.

The V and J genes are TRBV20-1 and TRBJ1-2; 7 bases are a match to TRBD1. The ends lost 4 bases at V and 8 bases at J; junction bases unmatched: 7. The CDR3 totals 12 residues. Germline values: CDR1 DFQATT, CDR2 SNEGSKA (reference sequence). The CDR3 coding sequence is TGCAGTGCTATATCTACAGGGGAAGGCTACACCTTC. This sequence encodes CSAISTGEGYTF.

This clonotype was counted a single time. V gene TRBV6-2 or TRBV6-3 combines with J gene TRBJ2-1; D unclear. Germline assignment: CDR1 MNHEY and CDR2 SVGEGT. The CDR3 totals 12 residues. V was trimmed by 1 base and J by 9 bases, leaving 7 bases between them. The CDR3 DNA follows: TGTGCCAGCAGTTACTTGGGCCGTGAGCAGTTCTTC. Protein product: CASSYLGREQFF.

In its sample, this clonotype was seen a few times. The chain couples TRBV6-2 or TRBV6-3 to TRBJ2-2; TRBD1 aligns across 9 bases. The CDR3 spans 15 residues. Germline V gives CDR1 MNHEY, CDR2 SVGEGT. With 7 bases clipped from V and 4 bases from J, the junction kept 7 bases outside the gene matches. The CDR3 coding sequence is TGTGCCAGCACCCATACAGGGGGCGTCACCGGGGAGCTGTTTTTT. The encoded protein is CASTHTGGVTGELFF.

CDR3 sequence: CSARGDKRVNTEAFF. The DNA of the CDR3 is TGCAGTGCTAGGGGGGACAAACGCGTGAACACTGAAGCTTTCTTT. J is TRBJ1-1 and V is TRBV20-1, with a possible D match to TRBD1 (6 bases). CDR3 length: 15 residues. Germline V lookup: CDR1 DFQATT, CDR2 SNEGSKA (reference sequence). The germline V and J ends were trimmed by 3 bases and 0 bases, with 14 bases remaining between them.

The chain has TRBV20-1 and TRBJ2-1, with TRBD2 matching over 7 bases. Trimming removed 1 base from V and 2 bases from J; junction bases left unmatched: 2. CDR1 DFQATT and CDR2 SNEGSKA come from the germline V gene (reference sequence). The CDR3 contains 14 residues. DNA of the CDR3: TGCAGTGCTAGAGGCCGGGGGGCCTACAATGAGCAGTTCTTC. Encoded protein: CSARGRGAYNEQFF.

V and J are TRBV11-3 and TRBJ2-1, with 10 positions matching TRBD2. The CDR3 has 15 amino acids. The germline V gene has CDR1 SGHNT and CDR2 YENEEA. V dropped 5 bases and J dropped 6; count of bases not matched to a gene: 7. CDR3 coding DNA: TGTGCCAGCAGCCCAAGAGCGGGAGGGTTCAATGAGCAGTTCTTC. This codes for CASSPRAGGFNEQFF.

A note on this clonotype: The junction departs from the called germline gene at one end, perhaps through a read error. The J gene is TRBJ2-3, the V gene TRBV6-5, with D perhaps TRBD1 or TRBD2 (5 bases each). The CDR3 extends over 18 amino acids. Looked up from germline, CDR1 is MNHEY and CDR2 is SVGAGI. Here the CDR3 DNA reads TGTACCAGCAGTTACTCAAGTTCGGGGACCTCTAGCACAGATACGCAGTATTTT. It specifies CTSSYSSSGTSSTDTQYF.

The CDR3 loop reads CASSKQGANTGELFF. The CDR3 DNA reads TGTGCCAGCAGTAAACAGGGTGCGAACACCGGGGAGCTGTTTTTT. The chain couples TRBV6-2 or TRBV6-3 to TRBJ2-2; perhaps TRBD1 as D (6 bases). The CDR3 runs to 15 residues. Germline CDR1 reads MNHEY; CDR2 reads SVGEGT. V gave up 5 bases and J gave up 0 bases, with 10 bases separating them.

This chain links TRBV29-1 with TRBJ1-2; 8 bases map to TRBD1. This CDR3 is built from 16 residues. Germline-derived CDR1 and CDR2 are SQVTM and ANQGSEA. J lost 2 bases, V lost 4 bases, and 12 bases had no gene match. The CDR3 sequence: CSVGDISGGRNYGYTF. Written as DNA, the CDR3 is TGCAGCGTTGGGGATATTTCAGGGGGCAGAAACTATGGCTACACCTTC.

The chain is built from TRBV7-2 and TRBJ1-1, with a possible D match to TRBD1 (6 bases). Germline V lookup: CDR1 SGHTA, CDR2 FQGNSA. The CDR3 totals 13 residues. V was shortened by 11 bases and J by 5 bases, with 18 bases between the two germline ends. CDR3 sequence (DNA): TGTGCCGGCACCTCGGGGGCTTGGACTGAAGCTTTCTTT. Protein product: CAGTSGAWTEAFF. The variable domain in full, completed from reference TRBV7-2 and TRBJ1-1, reads GAGVSQSPSNKVTEKGKDVELRCDPISGHTALYWYRQSLGQGLEFLIYFQGNSAPDKSGLPSDRFSAERTGGSVSTLTIQRTQQEDSAVYLCAGTSGAWTEAFFGQGTRLTVV.

The chain links TRBV14 to TRBJ1-6; D is unresolved. Germline-derived CDR1 and CDR2 are SGHDN and FVKESK. The CDR3 totals 15 residues. The V gene lost 1 base and the J gene lost 4 bases, with 8 bases spanning the gap. The CDR3 nucleotides are TGTGCCAGCAGCCAAGGAACCCCGTATAATTCACCCCTCCACTTT. This encodes CASSQGTPYNSPLHF.

This rearrangement joins TRBV7-9 to TRBJ2-7; the D is unclear. The DNA end is a closer match to TRBJ2-5, so the J assignment may be wrong. This CDR3 is built from 14 residues. Looked up from germline, CDR1 is SEHNR and CDR2 is FQNEAQ (reference sequence). CDR3 coding DNA: TGTGCCAGCAGCGTTCGGGCCAGCCCAGAGACCCAGTACTTC. It is translated as CASSVRASPETQYF.

The chain uses TRBV6-5 and TRBJ2-4, with unresolved D. The tail of the sequence fits TRBJ2-5 better, so the J call may be wrong. The CDR3 loop spans 15 amino acids. From germline, CDR1 is MNHEY and CDR2 SVGAGI. The CDR3 here is CASSSQKYGLGTQYF. CDR3 in DNA: TGTGCCAGCAGCTCCCAAAAGTACGGTTTGGGGACCCAGTACTTC.

A word on this clonotype: It is likely a read error, because the conserved phenylalanine at the end of the CDR3 is missing. The V gene is TRBV6-5, the J gene TRBJ1-2, with a possible D match to TRBD1 (5 bases). Trimming took off 2 bases at V and 1 base at J, with 11 bases between the two ends. The CDR3 loop spans 15 amino acids. CDR1 is MNHEY and CDR2 is SVGAGI in the germline V gene. The CDR3 here is CASSYAGRNNYGYTS. The CDR3 DNA follows: TGTGCCAGCAGTTACGCGGGACGGAATAACTATGGCTACACCTCC.

The sample holds a few counts of this clonotype. The gene calls are TRBV4-2 and TRBJ2-4; D gene ambiguous. Judging by the DNA end, TRBJ2-7 fits better; the J call may be wrong. The CDR3 has 15 amino acids. Looked up from germline, CDR1 is LGHNA and CDR2 is YNFKEQ. The CDR3 nucleotides read TGTGCCAGCAGCCAATCGCGGATAAAGTACTACGAGCAGTACTTC. It is translated as CASSQSRIKYYEQYF.

This clonotype appeared a single time. The chain couples TRBV6-2 or TRBV6-3 to TRBJ2-1; D is ambiguous. The DNA end is more similar to TRBJ2-7, so the J call may be wrong. The CDR3 contains 15 residues. Per the germline V gene, CDR1 is MNHEY and CDR2 is SVGEGT. The CDR3 here is CASSPVRSSYNEQYF. In DNA form, the CDR3 reads TGTGCCAGCAGCCCCGTAAGGAGCTCCTACAATGAGCAGTACTTC.

The genes are TRBV29-1 and TRBJ2-1; D remains ambiguous. This CDR3 spans 10 amino acids. Germline CDR1 and CDR2: SQVTM and ANQGSEA. Trimming stripped 1 base from V and 9 bases from J, with 4 bases between. This chain's CDR3 is CSVEVGEQFF. The CDR3, as DNA: TGCAGCGTTGAAGTGGGTGAGCAGTTCTTC.

V and J are TRBV20-1 and TRBJ2-3; 7 bases fit TRBD2. The CDR3 totals 14 residues. Germline CDR1 DFQATT, CDR2 SNEGSKA (reference sequence). J was trimmed by 0 bases and V by 4 bases; bases with no gene match: 4. The CDR3 protein is CSATSGRSTDTQYF. CDR3 nucleotides: TGCAGTGCTACTAGCGGCCGTAGCACAGATACGCAGTATTTT.

The genes are TRBV12-3 or TRBV12-4 and TRBJ2-7, with D possibly being TRBD1 (6 bases). The CDR3 sequence is 14 residues long. V was clipped by 1 base and J by 6 bases, with 13 bases between them. The CDR3 here is CASSLDRALGEQYF. For the CDR3, the DNA is TGTGCCAGCAGTTTAGACAGGGCTTTGGGCGAGCAGTACTTC.

The V call is TRBV28, the J call TRBJ2-7; D possibly matches TRBD1 or TRBD2 (5 bases each). The germline V gene has CDR1 MDHEN and CDR2 SYDVKM. V was pared by 7 bases and J by 7 bases, with 20 bases between. This CDR3 has 14 residues. CDR3 bases: TGTGCCAGCAAACCCCTCGGGACGTGGGGGGAGCAGTACTTC. Protein sequence: CASKPLGTWGEQYF. Based on the CDR3 plus reference TRBV28 and TRBJ2-7, the full variable domain is DVKVTQSSRYLVKRTGEKVFLECVQDMDHENMFWYRQDPGLGLRLIYFSYDVKMKEKGDIPEGYSVSREKKERFSLILESASTNQTSMYLCASKPLGTWGEQYFGPGTRLTVT.

Worth noting for this clonotype: An end of the junction differs from the germline gene, which may be a read error. The chain carries TRBV7-7 and TRBJ2-5; TRBD2 matches at 8 bases. Germline lookup yields CDR1 SSHAT and CDR2 FNYEAQ (reference sequence). The CDR3 runs 15 residues. The CDR3: CASSPIGRVGETQYF. DNA for the CDR3: TGTGCTAGCAGCCCTATCGGGAGGGTTGGGGAGACCCAGTACTTC. The complete variable domain, with remaining parts taken from reference TRBV7-7 and TRBJ2-5, reads GAGVSQSPRYKVTKRGQDVTLRCDPISSHATLYWYQQALGQGPEFLTYFNYEAQPDKSGLPSDRFSAERPEGSISTLTIQRTEQRDSAMYRCASSPIGRVGETQYFGPGTRLLVL.

The chain carries TRBV5-1 and TRBJ2-7; no definite D call. CDR1 SGHRS and CDR2 YFSETQ come from the germline V gene. This CDR3 has 15 amino acids. Trimming removed 4 bases from V and 0 bases from J, with 14 bases in between. DNA of the CDR3: TGCGCCAGCAGCCGTCTCGACGGACCCTCCTACGAGCAGTACTTC. This encodes CASSRLDGPSYEQYF. Variable domain in full (rest from reference TRBV5-1 and TRBJ2-7): KAGVTQTPRYLIKTRGQQVTLSCSPISGHRSVSWYQQTPGQGLQFLFEYFSETQRNKGNFPGRFSGRQFSNSRSEMNVSTLELGDSALYLCASSRLDGPSYEQYFGPGTRLTVT.

The DNA for the CDR3 is TGCGCCAGCAGTAATCCCGGAGCAGGGTCCCACAATGAGCAGTTCTTC. Protein product: CASSNPGAGSHNEQFF. V gene TRBV10-1 combines with J gene TRBJ2-1, with D maybe TRBD1 (5 bases). Germline CDR1 and CDR2: WNHNN and SYGVQD (reference sequence). Trimming took off 5 bases at V and 5 bases at J, with 19 bases between the two ends. The CDR3 has 16 residues.

This clonotype was seen at least ten times. J is TRBJ2-3 and V is TRBV29-1, with 12 bases lining up with TRBD2. This CDR3 contains 13 residues. J gave up 14 bases and V 3 bases, and 9 bases lay outside the gene matches. Germline assignment: CDR1 SQVTM and CDR2 ANQGSEA. CDR3 nucleotide sequence: TGCAGCGTTGAGACTCTAGCGGGAGGGAATCTGTATTTT. Protein sequence: CSVETLAGGNLYF.

This chain joins TRBV7-2 and TRBJ1-2; tentatively, D is TRBD1 (5 bases). The V end lost 5 bases, the J end lost 8 bases, and 15 bases lay between the germline ends. CDR3 length: 13 amino acids. Germline lookup yields CDR1 SGHTA and CDR2 FQGNSA. The CDR3 DNA is TGTGCCAGCAGCGTAAGTGGCAGGGTCGGCTACACCTTC. Its translation: CASSVSGRVGYTF.

V and J are TRBV6-1 and TRBJ1-1; D gene ambiguous. The germline V gene encodes CDR1 MNHNS and CDR2 SASEGT. This CDR3 comprises 14 residues. The V end lost 4 bases, the J end lost 3 bases, and 12 bases lay between the germline ends. CDR3 region: CASSGPRRDTEAFF. The CDR3 nucleotides read TGTGCCAGCAGTGGCCCTAGACGGGACACTGAAGCTTTCTTT.

This clonotype was counted ten times or more. This rearrangement joins TRBV29-1 to TRBJ2-3; D gene unclear. Germline CDR1 SQVTM, CDR2 ANQGSEA. Trimming removed 1 base from V and 2 bases from J, with 4 bases in between. The CDR3 spans 12 residues. DNA of the CDR3: TGCAGCGTTGAAGGTACCACAGATACGCAGTATTTT. Amino acids: CSVEGTTDTQYF.

In its sample, this clonotype was seen a few times. The rearrangement joins TRBV6-2 or TRBV6-3 to TRBJ1-1, with no clear D. The CDR3 loop spans 16 amino acids. CDR1 is MNHEY, CDR2 SVGEGT, per germline. Deletions cut 4 bases from V and 1 base from J, with 16 bases between. The CDR3 nucleotides are TGTGCCAGCAGTTCGAGTCTGGGCATAGGGAACACTGAAGCTTTCTTT. Its protein product is CASSSSLGIGNTEAFF.

The chain employs TRBV27 and TRBJ1-2, with 8 positions matching TRBD1. After removal of 5 bases from V and 0 bases from J, the junction contained 5 bases not matched to a gene. Germline loops: CDR1 MNHEY, CDR2 SMNVEV (reference sequence). The CDR3 loop spans 15 amino acids. CDR3 sequence (DNA): TGTGCCAGCAGTCCCGACAGGGGTCCTAACTATGGCTACACCTTC. Protein product: CASSPDRGPNYGYTF.